The next 25 T cell receptor beta chains were all read from a single sample in a study of T cells in Graves' hyperthyroidism and ophthalmopathy. Amplification of TCR beta CDR3 regions used RNA as the template. HTBI primers drove first-round RT-PCR of the TCR CDR3. MiXCR was run by TCRdb on the multiplex PCR reads, yielding one entry per CDR3 protein. The sample consists of more than 50,000 distinct CDR3 sequences, around 50% of them appearing once. Material for sequencing was blood. These receptors were taken from a woman aged 25 to 45 with Graves' ophthalmopathy.

This clonotype was picked up a small number of times. Because it lacks the conserved phenylalanine or tryptophan at the end, this CDR3 is likely a read error. No DNA is shown, since the ends of the CDR3 on it are uncertain; the CDR3 is the one TCRdb lists. The rearrangement joins TRBV7-3 to TRBJ2-1. The CDR3 is 15 amino acids in total, end residues counted. Germline V gene lookup returns CDR1 SGHTA and CDR2 FQGTGA. CDR3 in amino acids: CASSLYAGAPTMSSC.

The chain links TRBV2 to TRBJ1-6, with 10 bases lining up with TRBD1. Losses at the gene ends were 6 bases for V and 7 bases for J; bases not matched to a gene: 3. This CDR3 is 14 amino acids long. Germline CDR1 is SNHLY and CDR2 is FYNNEI. Here the CDR3 DNA reads TGTGCCAGCAGGACGGGACAGGGGAATTCACCCCTCCACTTT. This codes for CASRTGQGNSPLHF.

The chain employs TRBV28 and TRBJ1-1; 8 nucleotides align to TRBD1. Germline V lookup: CDR1 MDHEN, CDR2 SYDVKM. This CDR3 is 15 amino acids long. Trimming removed 7 bases from V and 5 bases from J; junction bases left unmatched: 12. Written as DNA, the CDR3 is TGTGCCAGCACCGTATCAACAGGGGGTGTGACTGAAGCTTTCTTT. Its translation is CASTVSTGGVTEAFF.

Worth noting for this clonotype: Its ends do not fully match the called genes, so a read error is possible. The chain uses TRBV11-3 and TRBJ2-3; TRBD1 is a possible D gene (6 bases). The V gene's germline CDR1 is SGHNT and CDR2 YENEEA. The CDR3 contains 15 residues. DNA of the CDR3: TGTGCCAGCTCCTCCTGGGCAGGGGACACAGGTACGCAGTATTTT. The encoded protein is CASSSWAGDTGTQYF.

V is TRBV11-2 and J is TRBJ1-2, with 10 bases that match TRBD1. The CDR3 loop spans 14 amino acids. V shed 6 bases, J shed 8 bases, and the junction held 9 bases outside the gene matches. Per the germline V gene, CDR1 is SGHAT and CDR2 is FQNNGV. This chain's CDR3 is CASSSTGGKEGYTF. For the CDR3, the DNA is TGTGCCAGCAGTTCGACAGGGGGCAAAGAGGGCTACACCTTC.

The sample holds one count of this clonotype. One junction end does not reproduce the germline sequence, and a read error may be involved. The CDR3 spells CACSWAGTIAEAFF. The CDR3 DNA is TGCGCCTGCAGCTGGGCGGGAACCATAGCGGAAGCTTTCTTT. The rearrangement links TRBV5-1 to TRBJ1-1; D is undetermined. This CDR3 has 14 residues. Germline CDR1 reads SGHRS; CDR2 reads YFSETQ.

This clonotype was picked up many times. The chain has TRBV2 and TRBJ2-1; D not certain. The germline CDR1 and CDR2 sequences are SNHLY and FYNNEI. Between the trimmed V and J ends, which lost 5 bases and 4 bases, there was a span of 15 bases. The CDR3 covers 15 residues. The CDR3: CASSHSSNSYNEQFF. CDR3 in DNA: TGTGCCAGCAGTCACAGCTCCAATTCTTACAATGAGCAGTTCTTC.

Of note for this clonotype: A much larger clone is a single base away; this may be a read error. Without the conserved terminal phenylalanine or tryptophan, this CDR3 likely stems from a read error. V and J are TRBV27 and TRBJ2-5; D not certain. Per the germline V gene, CDR1 is MNHEY and CDR2 is SMNVEV (reference sequence). The V end was cut by 6 bases, the J end by 5 bases, with 7 bases between. The CDR3 contains 11 residues. The CDR3 loop is CASRVVETQYL. The CDR3 DNA follows: TGTGCCAGCAGGGTTGTGGAGACCCAGTACCTC.

The chain has TRBV29-1 and TRBJ2-7; D gene unclear. The CDR3 runs 11 residues. Trimming took off 4 bases at V and 1 base at J, with 5 bases between the two ends. Germline values: CDR1 SQVTM, CDR2 ANQGSEA. CDR3 DNA: TGCAGCGTTGGGGTTTCCTACGAGCAGTACTTC. Its translation is CSVGVSYEQYF.

V and J are TRBV28 and TRBJ2-3, with TRBD2 matching 16 bases. From germline, CDR1 is MDHEN and CDR2 SYDVKM. The CDR3 totals 21 residues. With 3 bases clipped from V and 6 bases from J, the junction kept 18 bases outside the gene matches. CDR3 nucleotide sequence: TGTGCCAGCAGTTTCGATAGAGCCGGGACTAGCGGGAGGGCCGTTCGGGATACGCAGTATTTT. As protein: CASSFDRAGTSGRAVRDTQYF.

This clonotype was seen only a few times. In nucleotides, the CDR3 is TGTGCCTGGTGCTCTGCGGGTTACACAGATACGCAGTATTTT. Translated: CAWCSAGYTDTQYF. The genes are TRBV30 and TRBJ2-3; TRBD2 might be the D (5 bases). Between the trimmed V and J ends, which lost 5 bases and 2 bases, there was a span of 14 bases. The germline CDR1 and CDR2 sequences are GTSNPN and SVGIG (reference sequence). CDR3 length equals 14 residues.

The V and J genes are TRBV7-8 and TRBJ2-7; D is unresolved. From germline, CDR1 is SGHVS and CDR2 FQNEAQ. The V and J ends lost 1 base and 6 bases respectively, with 13 bases between them. The length of the CDR3 is 14 residues. The CDR3 here is CASSLGRGVREQYF. The CDR3 DNA reads TGTGCCAGCAGCTTAGGCCGTGGGGTCCGCGAGCAGTACTTC.

The chain couples TRBV5-7 to TRBJ2-5; 15 bases line up with TRBD2. TRBV5-7 is sorted into the ORF group, with uncertain function. There are 16 residues in the CDR3. The V gene end was trimmed by 6 bases and the J gene end by 5 bases; junction bases not matched to a gene: 8. The CDR3 region has the DNA TGTGCCAGCACCAACGGACTAGCGGGAGGGGCGGAGACCCAGTACTTC. Its protein is CASTNGLAGGAETQYF.

As to this clonotype: The DNA is left out, because the CDR3 cannot be placed on it with certainty; the CDR3 is given as TCRdb lists it. The gene calls are TRBV5-6 and TRBJ2-1; the D call of TRBD2 is as the table states it, not checked on the DNA. The CDR3 contains 20 residues when both ends are counted. The germline V gene has CDR1 SGHDT and CDR2 YYEEEE. The CDR3 protein is CASSFYICSARRGTVHEQFF.

The chain employs TRBV24-1 and TRBJ1-1; TRBD1 matches 12 bases. The germline V gene encodes CDR1 KGHDR and CDR2 SFDVKD. This CDR3 has 15 residues. Trimming removed 4 bases from V and 8 bases from J; junction bases left unmatched: 7. CDR3 sequence: CATSDNRGTGGEAFF. In DNA, the CDR3 is TGTGCCACCAGTGACAACCGTGGGACAGGGGGCGAAGCTTTCTTT.

As concerns this clonotype: No conserved phenylalanine or tryptophan ends this CDR3, so it is likely a read error. It is unclear where the CDR3 begins or ends on the DNA, so no DNA is shown, and the CDR3 is as TCRdb lists it. The rearrangement links TRBV19 to TRBJ1-1. The CDR3 is 12 residues long, counting both termini. Germline V CDR1 and CDR2: LNHDA, SQIVND (reference sequence). Here the CDR3 reads CASRLRDSEAFL.

Regarding this clonotype: This is likely a read error, given that the CDR3 carries no conserved phenylalanine or tryptophan at its end. The chain employs TRBV7-9 and TRBJ1-2; a possible D gene is TRBD1 (6 bases). The length of the CDR3 is 13 residues. The V gene's germline CDR1 is SEHNR and CDR2 FQNEAQ (reference sequence). Trimming cost V 6 bases and J 4 bases, with 12 bases left between them. CDR3 amino acids: CASSGGIFYGYTP. The CDR3 DNA sequence: TGTGCCAGCAGTGGGGGCATTTTCTATGGCTACACCCCC.

The gene calls are TRBV9 and TRBJ2-5, with a possible D match to TRBD1 (5 bases). This CDR3 is built from 14 residues. V lost 0 bases to trimming and J lost 5 bases, with 11 bases between them. Germline V gives CDR1 SGDLS, CDR2 YYNGEE. The CDR3 DNA reads TGTGCCAGCAGCGTAGATCCAGGGATCGAGACCCAGTACTTC. It encodes CASSVDPGIETQYF.

The chain has TRBV6-5 and TRBJ2-5, with D maybe TRBD2 (5 bases). V lost 2 bases and J 4 bases, leaving 14 bases between the germline ends. CDR3 size: 15 residues. Looked up from germline, CDR1 is MNHEY and CDR2 is SVGAGI. As DNA, the CDR3 is TGTGCCAGCAGTTACGTTCCGGGGATCGGAGAGACCCAGTACTTC. This translates into CASSYVPGIGETQYF.

This clonotype was detected many times. This rearrangement joins TRBV5-4 to TRBJ1-5; 8 nucleotides line up with TRBD1. CDR1 and CDR2 from the germline V gene are SGHNT and YYREEE (reference sequence). This CDR3 spans 14 amino acids. V was clipped by 3 bases and J by 7 bases; unmatched bases: 6. CDR3 DNA: TGTGCCAGCAGCTCAGGGGGCGCAGGACAGCCCCAGCATTTT. It specifies CASSSGGAGQPQHF.

The chain employs TRBV20-1 and TRBJ2-5; 12 nucleotides line up with TRBD2. CDR3 length: 18 amino acids. Trimming at V came to 4 bases and at J to 5 bases, leaving 17 bases not matched to a gene. From germline, CDR1 is DFQATT and CDR2 SNEGSKA (reference sequence). CDR3 DNA: TGCAGTGCTACGGATAGTGGTCTAGCGGGAGGGAAAGGGGAGACCCAGTACTTC. It translates to CSATDSGLAGGKGETQYF.

This clonotype appeared many times. The genes are TRBV2 and TRBJ1-5; D remains ambiguous. The CDR3 is 14 residues long. Trimming took off 4 bases at V and 0 bases at J, with 7 bases between the two ends. Germline-derived CDR1 and CDR2 are SNHLY and FYNNEI. In DNA form, the CDR3 reads TGTGCCAGCAGTGTCCCTGATAGCAATCAGCCCCAGCATTTT. Its protein is CASSVPDSNQPQHF.

This clonotype was seen at least ten times. The gene calls are TRBV4-2 and TRBJ1-5; D ambiguous. Germline CDR1 and CDR2: LGHNA and YNFKEQ. The CDR3 is made up of 17 amino acids. Trimming shortened V by 2 bases and J by 2 bases, and 16 bases separated the two germline ends. CDR3 nucleotides: TGTGCCAGCAGCCAAAGGGCTTATGGGAATGGCAATCAGCCCCAGCATTTT. Protein product: CASSQRAYGNGNQPQHF.

The gene calls are TRBV2 and TRBJ1-2, with D possibly being TRBD1 (6 bases). The CDR3 extends over 13 amino acids. V dropped 5 bases and J dropped 1 base, with 8 bases sitting between them. CDR1 is SNHLY and CDR2 is FYNNEI in the germline V gene. The CDR3 sequence: CASSQDSNYGYTF. In nucleotides, the CDR3 is TGTGCCAGCAGTCAGGACAGTAACTATGGCTACACCTTC.

This clonotype was seen repeatedly, ten times or more. V and J are TRBV28 and TRBJ1-2; D remains unclear. V was cut by 1 base and J by 8 bases, with 11 bases left in between. CDR1 is MDHEN, CDR2 SYDVKM, per germline. The length of the CDR3 is 13 residues. The CDR3 sequence is CASSLSGRNGYTF. CDR3 bases: TGTGCCAGCAGTTTATCCGGCAGGAACGGCTACACCTTC.